What follows are 16 T cell receptor beta chains derived from one specimen sequenced in a study of T cell responses to AZD1222 COVID-19 vaccine. This table comes from immunoSEQ multiplex PCR, and its TCRdb copy is limited to in-frame clones, with some not included. The sample lists 90,000 to 150,000 clones, 65% to 90% occurring once. The input for sequencing was peripheral blood, taken on day 0 of AZD1222 vaccination. The source of these receptors is an adult in good health.

This clone was seen only a few times. The CDR3 bases are TGTGCCAGTACCATGCAGGCCCGGGGCTGGGATGGCTACACCTTC. It codes for CASTMQARGWDGYTF. V usage is TRBV19 and J usage is TRBJ1-2, with D possibly TRBD1 on 5 matching bases. With 7 bases removed from V and 6 bases from J, the gap between germline ends came to 21 bases. CDR3 length: 15 amino acids. Germline V gene lookup returns CDR1 LNHDA and CDR2 SQIVND (reference sequence).

This chain connects TRBV15 to TRBJ2-2; D ambiguous. This CDR3 has 13 residues. Germline loops: CDR1 LNHNV, CDR2 YYDKDF (reference sequence). V was cut by 5 bases and J by 3 bases, with 7 bases left in between. The CDR3 region has the DNA TGTGCCACCAGCCGACTGTACACCGGGGAGCTGTTTTTT. This translates into CATSRLYTGELFF.

The V and J genes are TRBV28 and TRBJ2-7; TRBD2 aligns across 12 bases. The junction had 2 bases not matched to a gene; V was cut back by 5 bases and J by 0 bases. This CDR3 has 15 residues. Germline V gene sequence: CDR1 MDHEN, CDR2 SYDVKM. CDR3 loop: CASSRLAGDSYEQYF. The CDR3 region has the DNA TGTGCCAGCAGTCGACTAGCGGGGGACTCCTACGAGCAGTACTTC.

This clone was detected only once. The chain employs TRBV28 and TRBJ2-7, with 9 nucleotides matching TRBD1. The germline CDR1 and CDR2 sequences are MDHEN and SYDVKM. J was trimmed by 5 bases and V by 6 bases; bases with no gene match: 14. CDR3 size: 16 residues. The CDR3 DNA is TGTGCCAGCAGCACCGCGTCCGGGACAGGGTACCACGAGCAGTACTTC. This translates into CASSTASGTGYHEQYF.

V is TRBV7-9 and J is TRBJ2-7; 8 bases match TRBD1. The J segment lost 0 bases and the V segment lost 1 base, leaving 11 bases of the junction unmatched. The CDR3 spans 18 residues. Germline V gene lookup returns CDR1 SEHNR and CDR2 FQNEAQ (reference sequence). As DNA, the CDR3 is TGTGCCAGCAGCTTAGGCTTCACATGGACAGGGAGCTCCTACGAGCAGTACTTC. Its protein is CASSLGFTWTGSSYEQYF.

The chain combines TRBV6-1 with TRBJ1-5, with D possibly being TRBD1 (5 bases). V was shortened by 2 bases and J by 5 bases, with 7 bases between the two germline ends. This CDR3 has 13 amino acids. Germline values: CDR1 MNHNS, CDR2 SASEGT. CDR3 nucleotides: TGTGCCAGCAGTGAATGGGGGGATCAGCCCCAGCATTTT. This translates into CASSEWGDQPQHF.

The rearrangement links TRBV19 to TRBJ1-6, with 7 bases aligning to TRBD1. The CDR3 has 14 residues. Germline V lookup: CDR1 LNHDA, CDR2 SQIVND (reference sequence). Losses at the gene ends were 7 bases for V and 5 bases for J; bases not matched to a gene: 5. Written as DNA, the CDR3 is TGTGCCAGTAAACCGGGACAGAATAATTCACCCCTCCACTTT. It is translated as CASKPGQNNSPLHF.

The chain recombines TRBV19 with TRBJ1-2; D may be TRBD1 (6 bases). Trimming took off 6 bases at V and 6 bases at J, with 14 bases between the two ends. The CDR3 extends over 13 amino acids. Germline V lookup: CDR1 LNHDA, CDR2 SQIVND (reference sequence). This CDR3 reads CASRRRGADGYTF. CDR3 nucleotides: TGTGCCAGTAGGAGGCGGGGGGCGGATGGCTACACCTTC.

V and J are TRBV5-4 and TRBJ2-7; 12 nucleotides align to TRBD2. The CDR3 sequence is 14 residues long. The germline V gene encodes CDR1 SGHNT and CDR2 YYREEE (reference sequence). Trimming removed 4 bases from V and 7 bases from J; junction bases left unmatched: 6. CDR3 bases: TGTGCCAGCAGCAGAACTAGCGGGGGGAGTGAGCAGTACTTC. Translated, it gives CASSRTSGGSEQYF.

This clone came up a few times. The DNA of the CDR3 is TGTGCCAGCAGCTTTATGGGACAGAGATATTACGAGCAGTACTTC. Amino acid sequence: CASSFMGQRYYEQYF. This chain links TRBV7-6 with TRBJ2-7; 7 nucleotides line up with TRBD1. V was pared by 3 bases and J by 4 bases, with 9 bases of the junction left unmatched. This CDR3 is built from 15 residues. Germline values: CDR1 SGHVS, CDR2 FNYEAQ.

The chain links TRBV10-3 to TRBJ2-7, with 9 bases identical to TRBD1. V trimming: 2 bases; J trimming: 2 bases; junction bases outside the gene matches: 4. CDR1 is ENHRY and CDR2 is SYGVKD in the germline V gene. The CDR3 runs to 15 residues. The CDR3, as DNA: TGTGCCATCAGTGAGCCTGGGACAGGGACCTACGAGCAGTACTTC. Protein sequence: CAISEPGTGTYEQYF.

The chain uses TRBV5-5 and TRBJ1-2; D might be TRBD1 (5 bases). V was clipped by 1 base and J by 5 bases, with 9 bases between them. Germline V gene sequence: CDR1 SGHKS, CDR2 YYEKEE (reference sequence). The CDR3 extends over 13 amino acids. The CDR3 region is CASSLNGGYGYTF. DNA of the CDR3: TGTGCCAGCAGCTTGAACGGGGGTTATGGCTACACCTTC.

The chain has TRBV30 and TRBJ2-7; TRBD1 matches 7 bases. Germline CDR1 is GTSNPN and CDR2 is SVGIG (reference sequence). The CDR3 is made up of 12 amino acids. V lost 3 bases to trimming and J lost 4 bases; unmatched junction nucleotides: 3. The CDR3 DNA follows: TGTGCCTGGAGACGGGACAGTTACGAGCAGTACTTC. It translates to CAWRRDSYEQYF.

V and J are TRBV5-1 and TRBJ1-3; possibly TRBD1 for D (6 bases). The ends were cut back, 2 bases at V and 0 bases at J, with 6 bases in the middle. CDR1 SGHRS and CDR2 YFSETQ come from the germline V gene. The CDR3 is 14 amino acids. In DNA form, the CDR3 reads TGCGCCAGCAGCTTAGGGGGCTCTGGAAACACCATATATTTT. As protein: CASSLGGSGNTIYF. The full variable domain, rest sourced from reference TRBV5-1 and TRBJ1-3, is KAGVTQTPRYLIKTRGQQVTLSCSPISGHRSVSWYQQTPGQGLQFLFEYFSETQRNKGNFPGRFSGRQFSNSRSEMNVSTLELGDSALYLCASSLGGSGNTIYFGEGSWLTVV.

This clone was detected once. The chain carries TRBV5-1 and TRBJ1-2, with 9 bases aligning to TRBD1. The trim removed 0 bases at V and 8 bases at J, leaving 8 bases unmatched. The CDR3 sequence is 15 residues long. The germline CDR1 and CDR2 sequences are SGHRS and YFSETQ. The CDR3 DNA sequence: TGCGCCAGCAGCTTGGATGGGACAGGGATGCGCGGCTACACCTTC. It codes for CASSLDGTGMRGYTF.

This chain uses TRBV7-2 with TRBJ2-7; D gene unclear. The CDR3 is made up of 15 amino acids. The ends were cut back, 1 base at V and 2 bases at J, with 12 bases in the middle. The germline CDR1 and CDR2 sequences are SGHTA and FQGNSA. This CDR3 reads CASSLGVAVAYEQYF. The CDR3, as DNA: TGTGCCAGCAGCTTAGGAGTTGCAGTCGCCTACGAGCAGTACTTC.